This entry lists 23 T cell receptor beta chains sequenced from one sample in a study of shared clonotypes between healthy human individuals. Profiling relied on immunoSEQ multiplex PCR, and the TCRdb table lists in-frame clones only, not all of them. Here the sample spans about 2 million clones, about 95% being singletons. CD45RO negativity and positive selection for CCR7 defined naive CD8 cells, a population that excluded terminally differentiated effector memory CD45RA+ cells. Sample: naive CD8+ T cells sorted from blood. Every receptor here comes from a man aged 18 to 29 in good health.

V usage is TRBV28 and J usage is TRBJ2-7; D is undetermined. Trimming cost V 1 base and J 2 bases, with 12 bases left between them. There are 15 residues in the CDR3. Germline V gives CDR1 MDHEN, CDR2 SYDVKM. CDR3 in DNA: TGTGCCAGCAGTTTATACCAGGACGGCCCCTACGAGCAGTACTTC. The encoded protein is CASSLYQDGPYEQYF.

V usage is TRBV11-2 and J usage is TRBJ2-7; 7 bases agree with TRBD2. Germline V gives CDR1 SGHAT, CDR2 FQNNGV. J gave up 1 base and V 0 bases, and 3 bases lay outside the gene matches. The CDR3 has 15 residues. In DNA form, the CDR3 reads TGTGCCAGCAGCTTAGATCCGGGGGGTTCCTACGAGCAGTACTTC. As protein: CASSLDPGGSYEQYF.

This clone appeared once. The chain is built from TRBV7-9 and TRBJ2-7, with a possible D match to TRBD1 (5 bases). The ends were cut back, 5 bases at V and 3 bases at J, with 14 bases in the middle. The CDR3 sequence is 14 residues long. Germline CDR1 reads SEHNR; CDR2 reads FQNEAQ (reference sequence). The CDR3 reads CASSSHDSSYEQYF. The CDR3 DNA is TGTGCCAGCAGCAGCCACGACAGCAGCTACGAGCAGTACTTC. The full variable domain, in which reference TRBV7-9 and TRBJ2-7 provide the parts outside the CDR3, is DTGVSQNPRHKITKRGQNVTFRCDPISEHNRLYWYRQTLGQGPEFLTYFQNEAQLEKSRLLSDRFSAERPKGSFSTLEIQRTEQGDSAMYLCASSSHDSSYEQYFGPGTRLTVT.

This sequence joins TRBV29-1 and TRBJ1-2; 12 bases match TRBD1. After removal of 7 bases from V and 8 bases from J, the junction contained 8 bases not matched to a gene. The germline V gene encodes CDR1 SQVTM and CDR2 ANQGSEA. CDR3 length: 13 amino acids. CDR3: CSGGTGGHEGYTF. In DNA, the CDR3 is TGCAGCGGGGGGACAGGGGGCCATGAAGGCTACACCTTC.

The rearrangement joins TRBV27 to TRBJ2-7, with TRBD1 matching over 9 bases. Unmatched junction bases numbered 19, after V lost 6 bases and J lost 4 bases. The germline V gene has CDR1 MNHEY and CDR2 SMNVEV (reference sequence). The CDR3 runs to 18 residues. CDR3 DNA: TGTGCCAGCAGCCGCCGCCCGCCGTTACAGGGGGCAATGTACGAGCAGTACTTC. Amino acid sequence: CASSRRPPLQGAMYEQYF.

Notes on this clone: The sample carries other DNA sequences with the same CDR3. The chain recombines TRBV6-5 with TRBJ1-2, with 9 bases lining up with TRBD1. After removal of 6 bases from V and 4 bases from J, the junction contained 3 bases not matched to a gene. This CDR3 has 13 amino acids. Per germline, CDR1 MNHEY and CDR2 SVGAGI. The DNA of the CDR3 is TGTGCCAGCAGCCTGACAGGGGGCTATGGCTACACCTTC. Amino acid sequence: CASSLTGGYGYTF.

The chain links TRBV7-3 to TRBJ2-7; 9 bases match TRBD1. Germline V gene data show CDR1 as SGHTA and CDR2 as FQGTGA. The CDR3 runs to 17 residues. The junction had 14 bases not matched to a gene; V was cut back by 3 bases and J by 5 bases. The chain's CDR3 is CASSFLTLGQGNHEQYF. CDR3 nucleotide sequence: TGTGCCAGCAGCTTCTTAACCCTCGGACAGGGGAACCACGAGCAGTACTTC.

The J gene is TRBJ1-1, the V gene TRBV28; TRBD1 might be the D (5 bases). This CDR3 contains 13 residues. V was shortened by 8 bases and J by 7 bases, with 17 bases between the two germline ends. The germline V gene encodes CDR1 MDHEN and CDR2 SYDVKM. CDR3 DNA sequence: TGTGCCAGCCCTGGTGGGCAGGGTAATGAAGCTTTCTTT. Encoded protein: CASPGGQGNEAFF.

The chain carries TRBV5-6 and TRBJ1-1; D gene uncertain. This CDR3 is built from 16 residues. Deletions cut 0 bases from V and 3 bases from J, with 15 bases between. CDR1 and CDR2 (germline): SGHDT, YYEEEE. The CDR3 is CASSLVREGTDTEAFF. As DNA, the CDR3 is TGTGCCAGCAGCTTGGTGCGGGAAGGTACGGACACTGAAGCTTTCTTT.

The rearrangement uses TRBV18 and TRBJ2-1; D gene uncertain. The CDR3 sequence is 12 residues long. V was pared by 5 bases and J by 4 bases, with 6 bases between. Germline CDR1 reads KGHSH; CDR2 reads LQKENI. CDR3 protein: CASSIGYNEQFF. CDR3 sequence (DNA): TGTGCCAGCTCAATCGGTTACAATGAGCAGTTCTTC.

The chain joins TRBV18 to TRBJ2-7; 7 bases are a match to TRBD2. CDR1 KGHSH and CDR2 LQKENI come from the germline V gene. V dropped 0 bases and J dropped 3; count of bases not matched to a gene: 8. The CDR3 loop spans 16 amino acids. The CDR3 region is CASSPPGRARLYEQYF. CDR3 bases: TGTGCCAGCTCACCACCGGGGAGGGCCCGACTCTACGAGCAGTACTTC.

The chain's CDR3 is CASSIVGQVHVYNSPLHF. DNA for the CDR3: TGTGCCAGTAGTATAGTGGGACAGGTTCACGTCTATAATTCACCCCTCCACTTT. This chain connects TRBV19 to TRBJ1-6, with 8 nucleotides matching TRBD1. This CDR3 spans 18 amino acids. Germline loops: CDR1 LNHDA, CDR2 SQIVND (reference sequence). With V trimmed by 1 base and J by 3 bases, 8 bases remained unmatched.

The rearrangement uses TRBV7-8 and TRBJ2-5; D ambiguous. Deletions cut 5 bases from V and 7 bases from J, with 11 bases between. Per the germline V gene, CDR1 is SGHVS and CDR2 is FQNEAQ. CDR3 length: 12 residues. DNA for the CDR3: TGTGCCAGCAGCCTTCTTCCGGGGACCCAGTACTTC. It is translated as CASSLLPGTQYF.

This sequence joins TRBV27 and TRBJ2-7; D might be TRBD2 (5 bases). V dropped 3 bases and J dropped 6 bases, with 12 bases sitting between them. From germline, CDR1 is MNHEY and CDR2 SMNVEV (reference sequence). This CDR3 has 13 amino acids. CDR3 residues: CASSFSRLAEQYF. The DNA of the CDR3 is TGTGCCAGCAGTTTTTCTAGGCTAGCCGAGCAGTACTTC.

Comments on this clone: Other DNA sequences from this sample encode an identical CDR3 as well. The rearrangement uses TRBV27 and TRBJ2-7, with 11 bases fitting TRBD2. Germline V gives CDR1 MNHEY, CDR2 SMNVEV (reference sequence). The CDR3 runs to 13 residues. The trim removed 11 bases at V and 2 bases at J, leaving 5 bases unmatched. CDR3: CASGTSGPYEQYF. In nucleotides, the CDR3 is TGTGCCTCCGGGACTAGCGGCCCCTACGAGCAGTACTTC.

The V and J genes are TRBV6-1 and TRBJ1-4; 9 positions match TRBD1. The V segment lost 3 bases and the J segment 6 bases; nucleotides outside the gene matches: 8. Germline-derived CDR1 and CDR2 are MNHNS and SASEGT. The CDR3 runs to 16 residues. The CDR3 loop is CASSESNRGRDEKLFF. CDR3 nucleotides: TGTGCCAGCAGTGAGTCCAACAGGGGGCGTGATGAAAAACTGTTTTTT.

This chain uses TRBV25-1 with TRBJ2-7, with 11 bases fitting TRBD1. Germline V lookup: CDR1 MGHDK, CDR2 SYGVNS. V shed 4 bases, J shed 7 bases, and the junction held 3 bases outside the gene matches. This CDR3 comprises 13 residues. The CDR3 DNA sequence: TGTGCCAGCAGTGTAGGGACAGGGGGAGAGCAGTACTTC. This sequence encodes CASSVGTGGEQYF.

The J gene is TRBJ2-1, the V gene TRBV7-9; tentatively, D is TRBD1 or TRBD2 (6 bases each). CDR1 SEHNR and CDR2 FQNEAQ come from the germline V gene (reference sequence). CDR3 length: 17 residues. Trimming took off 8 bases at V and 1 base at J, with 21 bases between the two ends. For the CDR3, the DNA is TGTGCCAGCGAACCGGGGGCTGAGGGGGTGTCCTACAATGAGCAGTTCTTC. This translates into CASEPGAEGVSYNEQFF.

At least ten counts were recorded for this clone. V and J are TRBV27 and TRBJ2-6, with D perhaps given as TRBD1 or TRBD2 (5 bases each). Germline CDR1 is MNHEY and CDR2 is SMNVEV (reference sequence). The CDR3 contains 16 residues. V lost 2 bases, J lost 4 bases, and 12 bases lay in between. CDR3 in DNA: TGTGCCAGCAGTTTAAGAGGGGTTTACGGGGCCAACGTCCTGACTTTC. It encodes CASSLRGVYGANVLTF.

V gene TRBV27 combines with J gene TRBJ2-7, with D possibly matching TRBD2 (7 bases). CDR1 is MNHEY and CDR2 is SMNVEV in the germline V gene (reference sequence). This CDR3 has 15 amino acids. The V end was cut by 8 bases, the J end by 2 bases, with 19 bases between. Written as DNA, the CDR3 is TGTGCCAGCGCTCCGGGGGGCCCAAACCCCTACGAGCAGTACTTC. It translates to CASAPGGPNPYEQYF.

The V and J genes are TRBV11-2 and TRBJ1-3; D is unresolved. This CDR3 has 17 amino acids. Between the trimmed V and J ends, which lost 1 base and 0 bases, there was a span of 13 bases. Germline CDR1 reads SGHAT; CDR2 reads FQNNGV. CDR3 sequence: CASSLGPGALSGNTIYF. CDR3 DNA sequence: TGTGCCAGCAGCTTAGGACCAGGAGCCCTCTCTGGAAACACCATATATTTT.

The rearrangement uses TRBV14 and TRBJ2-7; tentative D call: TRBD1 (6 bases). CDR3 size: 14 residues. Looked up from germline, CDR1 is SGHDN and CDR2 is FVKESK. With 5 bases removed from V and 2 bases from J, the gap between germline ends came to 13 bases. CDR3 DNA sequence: TGTGCCAGCAGCTTTACAGGGTTTACCTACGAGCAGTACTTC. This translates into CASSFTGFTYEQYF.

CDR3 sequence reads: CASVTAGGFEQYF. The CDR3 region has the DNA TGTGCCAGCGTTACAGCGGGGGGGTTCGAGCAGTACTTC. This chain links TRBV2 with TRBJ2-7; TRBD2 matches 10 bases. The CDR3 loop spans 13 amino acids. The germline V gene encodes CDR1 SNHLY and CDR2 FYNNEI. V was pared by 8 bases and J by 6 bases, with 7 bases of the junction left unmatched.